The entry that follows covers one T cell receptor beta chain sequence. Its target is not known. Primers: 60 Vbeta forward and 13 Jbeta reverse. Profiled with immunoSEQ multiplex PCR; TCRdb holds only in-frame clones, not every one. This sample has some 120,000 clones, with roughly 77% found just once. The CDR3 spans 14 residues. V lost 8 bases and J lost 2, with 15 bases in between. From germline, CDR1 is MNHNS and CDR2 SASEGT. Though probably carrying unrecorded immune exposures, donors were nominally healthy at sampling. This entry belongs to a study of cytomegalovirus exposure and HLA in healthy donors. Regarding the study as a whole: Usually a TCR sequence was rare, but some public TCRs were found in many donors. Later findings reportedly placed an Asian-associated ancestry cluster below the approximately 670-donor mean for N-insertions.

The source material was PBMCs. The chain links TRBV6-1 to TRBJ1-1, with D possibly matching TRBD1 (5 bases). This TCR derives from a middle-aged man in good health and CMV-seronegative. CDR3 in DNA: TGTGCCAGCCTCGAGAGACAGTACAACACTGAAGCTTTCTTT. Translating gives CASLERQYNTEAFF.